This T cell receptor (beta chain) was sequenced in a study of a mutant IDH1 vaccine in newly diagnosed glioma. Overall study: Sex distribution of treated patients was about 62% male and approximately 38% female; mean age was around 40 years. Patients were pretreated with radiotherapy, temozolomide, or both, mostly both.

The protocol was immunoSEQ multiplex PCR, while the TCRdb copy is restricted to in-frame clones and leaves out a portion. The profile shows about 50,000 clones, 75% to 90% of them singletons. Indicated time point: baseline, week 1 (first vaccination visit). Specified treatment: pre-vaccination baseline after standard-of-care therapy. General study findings and limits: Of the patients, 80% to 95% had vaccine-induced immune responses. Pseudoprogression looked unconnected to shifts in top peripheral T cell clonotypes.

Details on this clone: Its antigen is not identified.

Looked up from germline, CDR1 is SEHNR and CDR2 is FQNEAQ (reference sequence). Trimming cost V 3 bases and J 4 bases, with 18 bases left between them. The CDR3 spans 16 residues. Material: PBMCs, obtained from a glioma patient treated with radiotherapy, temozolomide or both. V usage is TRBV7-9 and J usage is TRBJ1-1; D not certain. The source is a man aged 40-50 years with glioma. CDR3 nucleotides: TGTGCCAGCAGCTTCCCCCCCCAGGAATTAGGCACTGAAGCTTTCTTT. Amino acids: CASSFPPQELGTEAFF.